Below, 14 T cell receptor beta chains from the same sample are listed, as sequenced in a study of T-cell reconstitution after alpha-beta-depleted transplantation in children. Unique molecular identifiers featured in how the TCRbeta library was prepared. TCRdb reprocessed the PCR reads via MiXCR and lists one record per CDR3 protein. The sample records approximately 390,000 distinct CDR3 sequences, around 9.9% being singletons. The sequencing used PBMCs from the stem cell graft donor, collected from the stem cell graft. Every receptor here comes from a human donor who donated a stem cell graft to a child with acute myeloid leukemia.

The rearrangement links TRBV29-1 to TRBJ2-5, with a possible D match to TRBD2 (7 bases). The CDR3 covers 15 residues. CDR1 and CDR2 from the germline V gene are SQVTM and ANQGSEA. Trimming cost V 3 bases and J 3 bases, with 17 bases left between them. The chain's CDR3 is CSVEGGASMEETQYF. In nucleotides, the CDR3 is TGCAGCGTTGAGGGGGGGGCTAGTATGGAAGAGACCCAGTACTTC. The full variable domain, its missing parts supplied by reference TRBV29-1 and TRBJ2-5, is SAVISQKPSRDICQRGTSLTIQCQVDSQVTMMFWYRQQPGQSLTLIATANQGSEATYESGFVIDKFPISRPNLTFSTLTVSNMSPEDSSIYLCSVEGGASMEETQYFGPGTRLLVL.

In its sample, this clonotype was seen a few times. The gene calls are TRBV2 and TRBJ2-6, with TRBD1 matching over 7 bases. The length of the CDR3 is 19 residues. The V segment lost 2 bases and the J segment 0 bases; nucleotides outside the gene matches: 10. CDR1 is SNHLY, CDR2 FYNNEI, per germline. The CDR3, as DNA: TGTGCCAGCAGTGAATGGGGACAGAGAACCCTCTCTGGGGCCAACGTCCTGACTTTC. Amino acids: CASSEWGQRTLSGANVLTF.

This clonotype was seen more than once but under ten times. This rearrangement joins TRBV7-2 to TRBJ2-5, with D hard to call. The CDR3 contains 14 residues. Germline V lookup: CDR1 SGHTA, CDR2 FQGNSA. The V end lost 5 bases, the J end lost 4 bases, and 14 bases lay between the germline ends. The CDR3 region is CASSNRSGAETQYF. As DNA, the CDR3 is TGTGCCAGCAGCAATCGGTCGGGCGCAGAGACCCAGTACTTC.

In its sample, this clonotype was seen many times. The chain uses TRBV20-1 and TRBJ2-5, with 8 nucleotides matching TRBD1. CDR1 is DFQATT and CDR2 is SNEGSKA in the germline V gene (reference sequence). The CDR3 is 15 residues long. The V segment lost 1 base and the J segment 1 base; nucleotides outside the gene matches: 5. CDR3 coding DNA: TGCAGTGCTAGAGCTTACAGGGGGTTCCAAGAGACCCAGTACTTC. Protein product: CSARAYRGFQETQYF.

This clonotype turned up a few times. This rearrangement joins TRBV6-1 to TRBJ2-2; 8 nucleotides agree with TRBD2. This CDR3 is built from 16 residues. The germline V gene encodes CDR1 MNHNS and CDR2 SASEGT. V lost 2 bases, J lost 7 bases, and 9 bases stayed unmatched. This CDR3 reads CASSERAGGSVGELFF. The CDR3 DNA is TGTGCCAGCAGTGAAAGGGCGGGAGGTTCGGTCGGGGAGCTGTTTTTT.

The chain joins TRBV18 to TRBJ2-1; D unresolved. Trimming left V 3 bases short and J 1 base short, with 19 bases between. CDR1 is KGHSH and CDR2 is LQKENI in the germline V gene. The CDR3 is 18 amino acids. The CDR3 bases are TGTGCCAGCTCACCCTACCCGGTCCCAAGTGCTTCCTACAATGAGCAGTTCTTC. Its translation: CASSPYPVPSASYNEQFF.

The chain is built from TRBV6-1 and TRBJ2-2; 7 bases are a match to TRBD1. Per the germline V gene, CDR1 is MNHNS and CDR2 is SASEGT. The CDR3 spans 14 residues. V lost 8 bases, J lost 5 bases, and 8 bases stayed unmatched. CDR3 nucleotides: TGTGCCAGCGAACCGGGACAGAAAACCGGGGAGCTGTTTTTT. This codes for CASEPGQKTGELFF.

This clonotype has ten or more counts. CDR3 sequence reads: CSAREVGGGDTQYF. The DNA for the CDR3 is TGCAGTGCTAGAGAAGTTGGGGGGGGAGATACGCAGTATTTT. The chain uses TRBV20-1 and TRBJ2-3; TRBD2 matches 7 bases. V dropped 0 bases and J dropped 5; count of bases not matched to a gene: 5. The CDR3 extends over 14 amino acids. The germline V gene has CDR1 DFQATT and CDR2 SNEGSKA (reference sequence).

This clonotype was counted a few times. The CDR3 region is CSAAGLAEDEQYF. CDR3 coding DNA: TGCAGTGCCGCGGGACTAGCGGAGGACGAGCAGTACTTC. V is TRBV20-1 and J is TRBJ2-7; 11 bases fit TRBD2. CDR3 length: 13 residues. Germline loops: CDR1 DFQATT, CDR2 SNEGSKA (reference sequence). Trimming cost V 6 bases and J 5 bases; bases outside gene matches: 6.

The CDR3 is CSARLAGFVETQYF. As DNA, the CDR3 is TGCAGTGCTAGGCTAGCGGGATTTGTAGAGACCCAGTACTTC. The genes are TRBV20-1 and TRBJ2-5, with TRBD2 identical over 9 bases. The germline V gene has CDR1 DFQATT and CDR2 SNEGSKA (reference sequence). CDR3 length: 14 residues. V trimming: 3 bases; J trimming: 4 bases; junction bases outside the gene matches: 6.

This clonotype was seen only a few times. The chain joins TRBV27 to TRBJ1-5; TRBD1 matches at 11 bases. The V gene end was trimmed by 6 bases and the J gene end by 4 bases; junction bases not matched to a gene: 5. The CDR3 is made up of 15 amino acids. Germline V CDR1 and CDR2: MNHEY, SMNVEV (reference sequence). The CDR3 sequence is CASRLRDRGNQPQHF. In DNA, the CDR3 is TGTGCCAGCAGACTCAGGGACAGGGGGAATCAGCCCCAGCATTTT.

V and J are TRBV20-1 and TRBJ2-7; the match to TRBD1 covers 8 bases. J lost 2 bases, V lost 3 bases, and 9 bases had no gene match. The germline V gene has CDR1 DFQATT and CDR2 SNEGSKA (reference sequence). The CDR3 is 15 amino acids. The CDR3 DNA follows: TGCAGTGCTAGGGCCGGGACAGGTTTTACCTACGAGCAGTACTTC. Its translation is CSARAGTGFTYEQYF.

The J gene is TRBJ2-7, the V gene TRBV20-1, with D possibly matching TRBD1 (5 bases). The CDR3 covers 12 residues. Germline CDR1 reads DFQATT; CDR2 reads SNEGSKA (reference sequence). V was clipped by 3 bases and J by 6 bases, with 12 bases between them. Here the CDR3 reads CSASLIRGEQYF. The CDR3 DNA is TGCAGTGCTAGTTTAATTAGGGGCGAGCAGTACTTC.

A few counts support this clonotype. V and J are TRBV10-3 and TRBJ1-2; D possibly corresponds to TRBD1 (5 bases). CDR3 length: 14 amino acids. The germline gives CDR1 ENHRY, CDR2 SYGVKD. Deletions cut 3 bases from V and 4 bases from J, with 12 bases between. DNA of the CDR3: TGTGCCATCAGTGACCCGGGGGTCGGCTATGGCTACACCTTC. The encoded protein is CAISDPGVGYGYTF.